Detailed here is one T cell receptor beta chain. The sample originates from a study of cytomegalovirus exposure and HLA in healthy donors. Study-level background: Roughly 77 million unique TCRs from HLA-typed donors made up an early data release.

PCR was performed using 60 Vbeta and 13 Jbeta primers. TCRdb's copy holds only in-frame clones and misses some; the assay was immunoSEQ multiplex PCR. The profile shows some 160,000 clones, 86% of them singletons. The receptor comes from a woman aged 18 to 35 in good health and CMV-seronegative. Sequencing was carried out using PBMCs.

CDR3 sequence: CASWPRQGNTEAFF. The CDR3, as DNA: TGTGCCTCCTGGCCCCGACAGGGGAACACTGAAGCTTTCTTT. The chain is built from TRBV27 and TRBJ1-1; 7 bases align to TRBD1. The germline gives CDR1 MNHEY, CDR2 SMNVEV (reference sequence). Losses at the gene ends were 11 bases for V and 1 base for J; bases not matched to a gene: 10. The CDR3 sequence is 14 residues long.